This T cell receptor beta chain was recorded in a study of control samples from healthy donors and cancer patients. V lost 5 bases and J lost 1, with 14 bases in between. This CDR3 contains 15 residues. Per germline, CDR1 PRHDT and CDR2 FYEKMQ (reference sequence). The repertoire was sequenced with immunoSEQ multiplex PCR; TCRdb's copy has only in-frame clones and lacks some. The sample contains approximately 160,000 clones, more than 85% of which appear only once. Sequencing was carried out using blood. This sequence was found in a woman aged 40 to 49 in good health. The chain links TRBV13 to TRBJ1-1; D is ambiguous. The CDR3 DNA follows: TGTGCCAGCAGCCGAGACCCGGGAGCGAACACTGAAGCTTTCTTT. It encodes CASSRDPGANTEAFF.